The clone carrying this TCR beta chain was seen once. Antigen specificity is unknown. The V end was cut by 6 bases, the J end by 0 bases, with 15 bases between. The CDR3 spans 15 residues. This sample's RNA came from whole unsorted tissue. The normal lung tissue was taken more than 3 cm from the tumor edge. Three rounds of nested PCR, following a modified ARM-PCR protocol, produced the TCRbeta library. TCRdb reanalysed the multiplex PCR reads using MiXCR and keeps one entry per CDR3 protein. The profile covers 60,000 to 65,000 distinct CDR3 sequences, with over 60% appearing a single time and about 32% taken by the ten largest. The data were taken from a study of tumor and adjacent non-tumor tissue in lung cancer. Study-wide points: TCR diversity was significantly greater in tumor than normal lung tissue.

Source material: distant non-tumor lung tissue. The chain joins TRBV12-3 or TRBV12-4 to TRBJ2-7, with unresolved D. The TCR sequence derives from a man in his 70s with non-small cell lung cancer. The DNA of the CDR3 is TGTGCCAGCAGATTTGGGCACTCCATCTCCTACGAGCAGTACTTC. As protein: CASRFGHSISYEQYF.